Shown below are 12 T cell receptor beta chains from a single sample sequenced in a study of cytomegalovirus exposure and HLA in healthy donors. In the PCR, 60 Vbeta and 13 Jbeta primers were used. Measured with immunoSEQ multiplex PCR; TCRdb has only the in-frame clones, and not every one. The repertoire holds some 150,000 clones, with about three quarters as singletons. The sequencing sample was made of PBMCs. The receptors shown here come from a woman in her thirties in good health and CMV-seronegative.

The chain links TRBV18 to TRBJ1-1; 8 bases map to TRBD1. This CDR3 is built from 15 residues. After removal of 3 bases from V and 6 bases from J, the junction contained 9 bases not matched to a gene. From germline, CDR1 is KGHSH and CDR2 LQKENI. The CDR3 is CASSPMTGAKAEAFF. In DNA form, the CDR3 reads TGTGCCAGCTCACCTATGACAGGGGCGAAAGCTGAAGCTTTCTTT.

The chain employs TRBV5-8 and TRBJ1-1, with TRBD1 matching over 8 bases. This CDR3 contains 15 residues. Unmatched junction bases numbered 3, after V lost 1 base and J lost 1 base. Germline V CDR1 and CDR2: SGHTS, YDEGEE. The CDR3 here is CASSLQGTGNTEAFF. The CDR3 DNA reads TGTGCCAGCAGCTTGCAGGGGACAGGGAACACTGAAGCTTTCTTT.

The chain carries TRBV27 and TRBJ2-3; 8 bases are shared with TRBD2. The V and J ends lost 5 bases and 6 bases, in that order; junction bases with no gene match: 7. Germline V lookup: CDR1 MNHEY, CDR2 SMNVEV (reference sequence). The CDR3 is made up of 14 amino acids. CDR3 sequence reads: CASSPGTSGDTQYF. In nucleotides, the CDR3 is TGTGCCAGCAGTCCTGGGACTAGTGGGGATACGCAGTATTTT.

This clone showed up just a few times. This rearrangement joins TRBV7-2 to TRBJ2-3; D call uncertain. The V end lost 3 bases, the J end lost 2 bases, and 9 bases lay between the germline ends. CDR1 and CDR2 (germline): SGHTA, FQGNSA. The CDR3 extends over 14 amino acids. The CDR3 DNA sequence: TGTGCCAGCAGCTTTGCGGTTCTCACAGATACGCAGTATTTT. Residues: CASSFAVLTDTQYF.

The V call is TRBV28, the J call TRBJ2-5; 7 positions match TRBD1. Germline V gene data show CDR1 as MDHEN and CDR2 as SYDVKM. The CDR3 is 14 amino acids. The V segment lost 5 bases and the J segment 5 bases; nucleotides outside the gene matches: 8. The CDR3 DNA reads as TGTGCCAGCAGTAGCCCGACAGGGATGGAGACCCAGTACTTC. It codes for CASSSPTGMETQYF.

This chain joins TRBV4-1 and TRBJ2-5; a possible D gene is TRBD1 (5 bases). This CDR3 has 14 amino acids. Germline CDR1 reads MGHRA; CDR2 reads YSYEKL. With 0 bases removed from V and 5 bases from J, the gap between germline ends came to 10 bases. For the CDR3, the DNA is TGCGCCAGCAGCCAAGACACAGGTTACGAGACCCAGTACTTC. Protein sequence: CASSQDTGYETQYF.

V is TRBV6-5 and J is TRBJ1-2; D gene uncertain. With 5 bases removed from V and 4 bases from J, the gap between germline ends came to 11 bases. Germline loops: CDR1 MNHEY, CDR2 SVGAGI. The CDR3 has 13 amino acids. The CDR3 region is CASSTTPFYGYTF. DNA for the CDR3: TGTGCCAGCAGTACCACACCTTTCTATGGCTACACCTTC.

The chain recombines TRBV7-9 with TRBJ2-1, with 14 positions matching TRBD2. This CDR3 is built from 16 residues. After removal of 6 bases from V and 4 bases from J, the junction contained 5 bases not matched to a gene. Germline CDR1 is SEHNR and CDR2 is FQNEAQ (reference sequence). CDR3 DNA: TGTGCCAGCAGGGGACTAGCGGGAGCCTCATACAATGAGCAGTTCTTC. Residues: CASRGLAGASYNEQFF.

This clone was counted only a few times. This chain joins TRBV2 and TRBJ1-1, with TRBD1 identical over 7 bases. The CDR3 contains 15 residues. Trimming removed 4 bases from V and 2 bases from J; junction bases left unmatched: 7. CDR1 SNHLY and CDR2 FYNNEI come from the germline V gene. CDR3 region: CASSVMGTANTEAFF. CDR3 in DNA: TGTGCCAGCAGTGTTATGGGGACAGCTAACACTGAAGCTTTCTTT.

The V gene is TRBV5-1, the J gene TRBJ1-4, with a possible D match to TRBD1 (6 bases). The CDR3 extends over 15 amino acids. The V gene lost 0 bases and the J gene lost 0 bases, with 6 bases spanning the gap. Germline V CDR1 and CDR2: SGHRS, YFSETQ. DNA for the CDR3: TGCGCCAGCAGCTTGGGGACAGCAACTAATGAAAAACTGTTTTTT. Translation gives CASSLGTATNEKLFF.

V and J are TRBV11-3 and TRBJ2-1, with a possible D match to TRBD2 (5 bases). CDR3 length: 13 amino acids. The V end lost 2 bases, the J end lost 6 bases, and 8 bases lay between the germline ends. Germline V lookup: CDR1 SGHNT, CDR2 YENEEA. CDR3 loop: CASSLTRVNEQFF. The CDR3 DNA sequence: TGTGCCAGCAGCTTAACTAGAGTCAATGAGCAGTTCTTC.

In this sample, this clone turned up a few times. The chain employs TRBV4-3 and TRBJ2-3; 12 nucleotides line up with TRBD2. With V trimmed by 1 base and J by 5 bases, 10 bases remained unmatched. The CDR3 spans 18 residues. CDR1 LGHNA and CDR2 YSLEER come from the germline V gene. CDR3 sequence reads: CASSQVLAGGISGDTQYF. The CDR3 coding sequence is TGCGCCAGCAGCCAAGTACTAGCGGGAGGCATATCGGGAGATACGCAGTATTTT.